This T cell receptor beta chain appears in the sequencing data of a study of T cell repertoires in ileal Crohn's disease. Study information: Surgery for a complication: stricturing in roughly 61%, penetrating in approximately 40%. Study-level results: Within the first postoperative year, endoscopy came at median roughly seven months. Compared with CD4 T cells, sorted CD8 cells carried more expanded clones.

As for this clone: Its antigen is unidentified.

Profiling relied on immunoSEQ multiplex PCR, and the TCRdb table lists in-frame clones only, not all of them. This sample has about 2,400 clones; about nine tenths occur once, and the top ten carry approximately 9.9%. Time point described: neoterminal ileum biopsy at postoperative endoscopy, about 6 months after surgery. CDR3 length: 17 residues. Germline V gene sequence: CDR1 KGHSH, CDR2 LQKENI. V trimming: 3 bases; J trimming: 7 bases; junction bases outside the gene matches: 16. This clonotype was obtained from an adult with Crohn's disease. The sample comprised ileal tissue. The V gene is TRBV18, the J gene TRBJ1-2; 8 bases are shared with TRBD1. The CDR3 is CASSPPNDRGSITGYTF. The CDR3, as DNA: TGTGCCAGCTCACCCCCGAATGACAGGGGTTCTATTACTGGCTACACCTTC.